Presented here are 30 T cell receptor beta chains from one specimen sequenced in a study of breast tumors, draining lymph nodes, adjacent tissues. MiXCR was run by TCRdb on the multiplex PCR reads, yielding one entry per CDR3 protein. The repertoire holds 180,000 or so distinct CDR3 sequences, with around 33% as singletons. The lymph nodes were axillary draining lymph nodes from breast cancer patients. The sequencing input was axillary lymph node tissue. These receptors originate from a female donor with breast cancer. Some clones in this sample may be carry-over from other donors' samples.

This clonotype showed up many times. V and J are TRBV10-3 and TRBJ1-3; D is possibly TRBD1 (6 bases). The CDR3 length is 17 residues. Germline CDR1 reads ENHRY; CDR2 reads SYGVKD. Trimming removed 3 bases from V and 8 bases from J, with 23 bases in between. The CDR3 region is CAISDPGGGKGRDTIYF. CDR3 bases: TGTGCCATCAGTGACCCCGGAGGGGGGAAGGGTAGAGACACCATATATTTT.

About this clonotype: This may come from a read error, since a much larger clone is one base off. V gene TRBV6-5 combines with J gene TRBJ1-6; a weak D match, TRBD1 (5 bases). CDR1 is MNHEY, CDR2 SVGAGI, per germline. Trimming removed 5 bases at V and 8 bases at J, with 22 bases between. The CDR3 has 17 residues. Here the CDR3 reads CASSHIFPGTRDSPLHF. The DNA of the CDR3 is TGTGCCAGCAGTCACATTTTCCCGGGGACTCGGGATTCACCCCTCCACTTT.

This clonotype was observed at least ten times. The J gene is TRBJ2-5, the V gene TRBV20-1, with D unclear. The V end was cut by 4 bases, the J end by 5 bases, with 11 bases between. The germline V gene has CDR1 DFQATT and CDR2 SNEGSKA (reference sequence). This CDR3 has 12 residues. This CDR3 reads CSAIKIGETQYF. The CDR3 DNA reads TGCAGTGCTATAAAAATCGGGGAGACCCAGTACTTC.

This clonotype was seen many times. CDR3 nucleotide sequence: TGCGCCAGCAGCCCTCCCCCCCAAGCGGGGGGGACAGATACGCAGTATTTT. Translating it yields CASSPPPQAGGTDTQYF. This sequence joins TRBV5-1 and TRBJ2-3; the match to TRBD2 covers 10 bases. CDR3 size: 17 residues. The junction had 11 bases not matched to a gene; V was cut back by 4 bases and J by 3 bases. Germline CDR1 reads SGHRS; CDR2 reads YFSETQ. Based on the CDR3 plus reference TRBV5-1 and TRBJ2-3, the full variable domain is KAGVTQTPRYLIKTRGQQVTLSCSPISGHRSVSWYQQTPGQGLQFLFEYFSETQRNKGNFPGRFSGRQFSNSRSEMNVSTLELGDSALYLCASSPPPQAGGTDTQYFGPGTRLTVL.

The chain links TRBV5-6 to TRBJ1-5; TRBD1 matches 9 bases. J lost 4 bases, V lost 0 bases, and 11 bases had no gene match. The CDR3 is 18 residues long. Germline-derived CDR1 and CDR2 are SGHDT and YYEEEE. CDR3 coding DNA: TGTGCCAGCAGCTTGGGCGTTCCGGGACAGGGAAGGAATCAGCCCCAGCATTTT. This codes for CASSLGVPGQGRNQPQHF. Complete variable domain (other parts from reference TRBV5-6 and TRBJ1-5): DAGVTQSPTHLIKTRGQQVTLRCSPKSGHDTVSWYQQALGQGPQFIFQYYEEEERQRGNFPDRFSGHQFPNYSSELNVNALLLGDSALYLCASSLGVPGQGRNQPQHFGDGTRLSIL.

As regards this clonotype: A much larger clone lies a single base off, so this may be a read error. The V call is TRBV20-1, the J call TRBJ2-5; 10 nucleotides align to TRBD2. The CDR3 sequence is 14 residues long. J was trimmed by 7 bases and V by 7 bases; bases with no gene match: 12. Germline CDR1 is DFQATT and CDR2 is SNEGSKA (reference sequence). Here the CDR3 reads CSDRASGGVATQYF. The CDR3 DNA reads TGCAGTGACAGAGCTAGCGGGGGTGTAGCGACCCAGTACTTC.

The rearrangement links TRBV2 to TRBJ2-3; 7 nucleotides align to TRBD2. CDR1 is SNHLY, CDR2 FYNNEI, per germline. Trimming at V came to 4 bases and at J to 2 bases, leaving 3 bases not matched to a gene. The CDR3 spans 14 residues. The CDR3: CASSAGLDTDTQYF. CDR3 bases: TGTGCCAGCAGTGCCGGACTAGACACAGATACGCAGTATTTT.

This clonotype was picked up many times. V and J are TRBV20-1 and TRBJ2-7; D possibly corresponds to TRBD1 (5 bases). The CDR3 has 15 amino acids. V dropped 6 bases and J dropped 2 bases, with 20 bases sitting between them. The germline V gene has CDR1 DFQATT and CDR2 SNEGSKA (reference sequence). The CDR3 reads CSALSPRQLTYEQYF. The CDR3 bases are TGCAGTGCGCTCTCTCCGAGACAGTTAACCTACGAGCAGTACTTC.

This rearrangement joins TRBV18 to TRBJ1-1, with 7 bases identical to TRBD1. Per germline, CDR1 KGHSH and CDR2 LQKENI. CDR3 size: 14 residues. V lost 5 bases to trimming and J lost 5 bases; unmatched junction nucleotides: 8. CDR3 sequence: CASSRTGGETEAFF. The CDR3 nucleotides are TGTGCCAGCTCAAGGACAGGCGGAGAGACTGAAGCTTTCTTT.

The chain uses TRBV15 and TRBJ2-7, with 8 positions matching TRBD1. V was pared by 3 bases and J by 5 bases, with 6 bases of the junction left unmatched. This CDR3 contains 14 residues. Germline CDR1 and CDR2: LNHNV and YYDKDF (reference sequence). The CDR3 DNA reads TGTGCCACCAGCAGGAACAGGGGGAAGAACGAGCAGTACTTC. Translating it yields CATSRNRGKNEQYF.

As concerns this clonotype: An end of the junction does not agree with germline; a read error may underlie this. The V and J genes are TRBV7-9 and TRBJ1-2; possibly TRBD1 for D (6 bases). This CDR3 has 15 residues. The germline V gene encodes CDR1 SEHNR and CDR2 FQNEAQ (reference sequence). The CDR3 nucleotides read TGCGCCAGCAGCCTATGGGCAGGGGATAACTATGGCTACACCTTC. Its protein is CASSLWAGDNYGYTF. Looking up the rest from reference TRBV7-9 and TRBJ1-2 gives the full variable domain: DTGVSQNPRHKITKRGQNVTFRCDPISEHNRLYWYRQTLGQGPEFLTYFQNEAQLEKSRLLSDRFSAERPKGSFSTLEIQRTEQGDSAMYLCASSLWAGDNYGYTFGSGTRLTVV.

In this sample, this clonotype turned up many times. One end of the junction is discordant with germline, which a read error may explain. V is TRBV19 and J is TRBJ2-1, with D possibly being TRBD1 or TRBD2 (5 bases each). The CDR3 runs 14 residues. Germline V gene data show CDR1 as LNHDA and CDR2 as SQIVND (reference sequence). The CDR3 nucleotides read TGTGCCAGTAGTTGGGGGAGCTCCAACAATGAGCAGTTCTTC. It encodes CASSWGSSNNEQFF. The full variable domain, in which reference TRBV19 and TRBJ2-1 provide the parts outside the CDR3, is DGGITQSPKYLFRKEGQNVTLSCEQNLNHDAMYWYRQDPGQGLRLIYYSQIVNDFQKGDIAEGYSVSREKKESFPLTVTSAQKNPTAFYLCASSWGSSNNEQFFGPGTRLTVL.

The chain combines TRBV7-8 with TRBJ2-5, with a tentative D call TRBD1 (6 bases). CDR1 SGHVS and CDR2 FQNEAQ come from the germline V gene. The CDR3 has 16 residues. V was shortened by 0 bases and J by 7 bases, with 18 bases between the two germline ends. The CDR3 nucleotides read TGTGCCAGCAGCTTAGCGGGGGCAGGGCTCACCGGGACCCAGTACTTC. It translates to CASSLAGAGLTGTQYF.

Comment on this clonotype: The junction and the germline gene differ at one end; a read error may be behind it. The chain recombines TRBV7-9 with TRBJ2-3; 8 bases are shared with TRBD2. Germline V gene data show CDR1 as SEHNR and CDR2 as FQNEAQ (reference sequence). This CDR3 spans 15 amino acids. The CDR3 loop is CASSLTGGAGDTQCF. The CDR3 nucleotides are TGTGCCAGCAGCTTAACGGGGGGGGCCGGAGATACGCAGTGTTTT.

As DNA, the CDR3 is TGTGCCAGCAGCCAGCACGGGGAGTTGGGCTACACCTTC. As protein: CASSQHGELGYTF. The chain couples TRBV3-1 to TRBJ1-2; no definite D call. V lost 3 bases and J 8 bases, leaving 13 bases between the germline ends. Germline assignment: CDR1 LGHDT and CDR2 YNNKEL (reference sequence). This CDR3 comprises 13 residues.

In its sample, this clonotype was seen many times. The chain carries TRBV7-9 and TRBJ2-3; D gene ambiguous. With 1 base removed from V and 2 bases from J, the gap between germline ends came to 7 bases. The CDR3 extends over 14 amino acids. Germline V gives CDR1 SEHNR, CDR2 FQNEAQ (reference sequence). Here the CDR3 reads CASSLGWATDTQYF. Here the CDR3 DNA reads TGTGCCAGCAGCTTAGGGTGGGCCACAGATACGCAGTATTTT. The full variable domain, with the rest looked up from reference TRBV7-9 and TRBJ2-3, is DTGVSQNPRHKITKRGQNVTFRCDPISEHNRLYWYRQTLGQGPEFLTYFQNEAQLEKSRLLSDRFSAERPKGSFSTLEIQRTEQGDSAMYLCASSLGWATDTQYFGPGTRLTVL.

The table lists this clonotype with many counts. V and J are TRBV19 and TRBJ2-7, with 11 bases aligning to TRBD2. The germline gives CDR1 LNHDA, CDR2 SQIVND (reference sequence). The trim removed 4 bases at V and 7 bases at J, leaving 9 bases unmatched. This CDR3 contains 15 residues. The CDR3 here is CASSKLAGGPLEQYF. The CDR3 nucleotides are TGTGCCAGTAGTAAGTTAGCGGGAGGGCCTTTAGAGCAGTACTTC.

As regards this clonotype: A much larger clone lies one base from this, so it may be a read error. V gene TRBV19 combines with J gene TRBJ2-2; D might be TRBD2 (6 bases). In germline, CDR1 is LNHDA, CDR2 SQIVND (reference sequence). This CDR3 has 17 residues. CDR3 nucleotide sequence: TGTGCCAGTAGTATAGTCCCCCCCGGGGGAGGCACCGGGGAGCTGTCTTTT. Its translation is CASSIVPPGGGTGELSF.

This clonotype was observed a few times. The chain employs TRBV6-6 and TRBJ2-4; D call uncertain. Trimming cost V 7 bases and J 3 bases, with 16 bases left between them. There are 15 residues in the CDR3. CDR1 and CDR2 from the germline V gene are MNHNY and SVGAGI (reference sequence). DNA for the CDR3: TGTGCCAGCATCGCTGGACGGACCAACAAAAACATTCAGTACTTC. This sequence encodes CASIAGRTNKNIQYF.

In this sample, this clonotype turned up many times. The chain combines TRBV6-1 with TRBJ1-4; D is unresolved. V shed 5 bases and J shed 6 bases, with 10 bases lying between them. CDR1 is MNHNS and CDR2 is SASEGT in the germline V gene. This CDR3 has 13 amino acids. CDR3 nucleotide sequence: TGTGCCAGCAGTACCCGACGGGATGAAAAACTGTTTTTT. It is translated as CASSTRRDEKLFF.

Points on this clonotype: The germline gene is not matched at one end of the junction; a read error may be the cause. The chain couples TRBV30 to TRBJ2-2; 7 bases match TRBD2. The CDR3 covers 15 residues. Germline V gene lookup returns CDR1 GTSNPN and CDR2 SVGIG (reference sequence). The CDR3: CACPVSGKGTGELLF. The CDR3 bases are TGTGCCTGCCCCGTGAGCGGGAAAGGCACCGGGGAGCTGCTTTTT.

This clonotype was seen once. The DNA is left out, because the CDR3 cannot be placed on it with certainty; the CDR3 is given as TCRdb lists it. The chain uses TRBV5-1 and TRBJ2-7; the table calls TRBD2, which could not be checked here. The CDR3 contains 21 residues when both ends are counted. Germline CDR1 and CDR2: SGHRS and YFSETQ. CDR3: CASSFYICSAEGLAGNYEQYF.

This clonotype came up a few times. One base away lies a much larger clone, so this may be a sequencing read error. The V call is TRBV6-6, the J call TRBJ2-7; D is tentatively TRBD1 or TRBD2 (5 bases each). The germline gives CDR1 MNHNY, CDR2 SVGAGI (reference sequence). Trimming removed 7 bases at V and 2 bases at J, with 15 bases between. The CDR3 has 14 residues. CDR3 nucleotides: TGTGCCAGCATCCACGGGGCAGGGACCTACGAGCAGTACTTC. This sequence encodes CASIHGAGTYEQYF.

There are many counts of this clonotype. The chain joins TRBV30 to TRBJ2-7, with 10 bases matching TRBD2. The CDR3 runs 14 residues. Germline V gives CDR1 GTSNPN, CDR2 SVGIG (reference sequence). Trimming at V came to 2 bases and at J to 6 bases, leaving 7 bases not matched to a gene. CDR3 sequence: CAWSRSGRAGEQYF. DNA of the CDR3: TGTGCCTGGAGTCGGAGCGGGAGGGCCGGCGAGCAGTACTTC.

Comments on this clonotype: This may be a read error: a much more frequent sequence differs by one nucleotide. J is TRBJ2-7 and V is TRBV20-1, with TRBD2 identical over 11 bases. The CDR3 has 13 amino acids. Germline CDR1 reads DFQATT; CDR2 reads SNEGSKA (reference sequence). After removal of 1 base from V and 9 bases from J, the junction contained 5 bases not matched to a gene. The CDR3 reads CSARATSGIAQYF. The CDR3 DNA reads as TGCAGTGCTAGAGCGACTAGCGGGATCGCGCAGTACTTC.

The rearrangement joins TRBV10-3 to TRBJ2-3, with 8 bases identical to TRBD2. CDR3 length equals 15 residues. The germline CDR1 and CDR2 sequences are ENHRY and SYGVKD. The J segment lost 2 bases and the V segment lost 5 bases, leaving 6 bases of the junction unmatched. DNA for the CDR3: TGTGCCATCAGTTGGAGCGGGAGTGCCACAGATACGCAGTATTTT. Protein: CAISWSGSATDTQYF.

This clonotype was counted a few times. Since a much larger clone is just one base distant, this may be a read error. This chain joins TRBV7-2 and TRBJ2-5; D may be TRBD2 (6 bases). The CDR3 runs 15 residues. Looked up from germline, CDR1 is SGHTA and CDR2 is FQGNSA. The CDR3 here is CASSLWVAEEETQSF. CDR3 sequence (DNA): TGTGCCAGCAGCTTATGGGTAGCGGAGGAAGAGACCCAGTCCTTC. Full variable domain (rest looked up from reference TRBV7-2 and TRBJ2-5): GAGVSQSPSNKVTEKGKDVELRCDPISGHTALYWYRQSLGQGLEFLIYFQGNSAPDKSGLPSDRFSAERTGGSVSTLTIQRTQQEDSAVYLCASSLWVAEEETQSFGPGTRLLVL.

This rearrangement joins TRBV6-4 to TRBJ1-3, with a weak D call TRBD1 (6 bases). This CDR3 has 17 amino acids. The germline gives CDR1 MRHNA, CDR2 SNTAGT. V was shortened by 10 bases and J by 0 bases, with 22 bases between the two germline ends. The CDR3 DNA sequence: TGTGCCACTCAACACCGGGTCAGGGGCGCCTCTGGAAACACCATATATTTT. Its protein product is CATQHRVRGASGNTIYF.

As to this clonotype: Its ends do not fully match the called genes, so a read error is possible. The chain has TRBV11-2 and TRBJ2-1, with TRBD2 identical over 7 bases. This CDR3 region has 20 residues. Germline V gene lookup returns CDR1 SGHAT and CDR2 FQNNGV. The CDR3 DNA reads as TGTGCCGGCAGCTATAGCCCGGGGGTACTACGCGGGAGAACTCGCAATGAGCAGTTCTTC. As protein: CAGSYSPGVLRGRTRNEQFF.

The CDR3 DNA reads as TGCGCCAGCAGCTTGGGTGGCAGAGGGTTAACAGATACGCAGTATTTT. Protein product: CASSLGGRGLTDTQYF. This chain joins TRBV5-1 and TRBJ2-3, with D possibly being TRBD2 (5 bases). Trimming pared 0 bases from V and 3 bases from J, leaving 14 bases between. This CDR3 spans 16 amino acids. Germline CDR1 is SGHRS and CDR2 is YFSETQ.